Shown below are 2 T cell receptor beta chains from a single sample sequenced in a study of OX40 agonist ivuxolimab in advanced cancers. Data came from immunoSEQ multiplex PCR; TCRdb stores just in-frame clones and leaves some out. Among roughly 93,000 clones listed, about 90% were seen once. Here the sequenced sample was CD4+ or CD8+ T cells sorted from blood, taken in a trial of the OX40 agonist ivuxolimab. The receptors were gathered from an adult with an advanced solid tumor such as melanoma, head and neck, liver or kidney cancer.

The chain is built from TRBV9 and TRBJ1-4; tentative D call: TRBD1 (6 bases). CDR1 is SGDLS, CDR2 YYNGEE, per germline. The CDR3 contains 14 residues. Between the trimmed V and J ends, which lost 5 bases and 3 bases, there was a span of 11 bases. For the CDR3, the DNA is TGTGCCAGCAGGGACAGATCCTCTAATGAAAAACTGTTTTTT. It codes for CASRDRSSNEKLFF.

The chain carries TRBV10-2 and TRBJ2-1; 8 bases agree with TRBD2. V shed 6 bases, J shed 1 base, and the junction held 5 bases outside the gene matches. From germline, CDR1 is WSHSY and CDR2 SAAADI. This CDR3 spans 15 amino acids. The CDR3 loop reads CASSEREYSYNEQFF. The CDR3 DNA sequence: TGCGCCAGCAGCGAGCGGGAGTATTCCTACAATGAGCAGTTCTTC.